This T cell receptor beta chain was found in a study of beta chain features in type 1 diabetes. On this clone itself: Its matching antigen is unknown.

Expressed TCRB transcripts were sequenced after all isolated RNA was converted to cDNA. TCRdb's copy holds only in-frame clones and misses some; the assay was immunoSEQ multiplex PCR. The table shows hundreds of thousands of clones, with roughly an eighth occurring only once. Whole-study findings and limits: Researchers reported that naive, central memory and Treg TCRB repertoires appeared more similar in patients than in healthy donors. There was a moderate but significant shortening of TCRB CDR3s in all four CD4+ subsets of Type 1 diabetes patients.

The germline V and J ends were trimmed by 7 bases and 7 bases, with 17 bases remaining between them. Germline CDR1 is SNHLY and CDR2 is FYNNEI. The CDR3 runs to 14 residues. The sample taken for sequencing was naive CD4+ T cells from blood. The chain has TRBV2 and TRBJ2-4; maybe TRBD2 (5 bases). The sequence was obtained from a man aged 18 to 29 with type 1 diabetes. The CDR3 nucleotides read TGTGCCAGCACCTCGTCCGGGGTGGGGAACATTCAGTACTTC. Amino acid sequence: CASTSSGVGNIQYF.